This T cell receptor beta chain was identified during a study of cytomegalovirus exposure and HLA in healthy donors. A word on this clone: No antigen is known for it.

General observations from the study: Some highly shared sequence variants likely arose as a pipeline artifact. An ancestry cluster, one associated with Asian ancestry, reportedly showed fewer N-insertions than the 666-donor mean in a later analysis.

The PCR contained 60 Vbeta and 13 Jbeta primers. Only in-frame clones appear in the TCRdb table, and some are missing; sequencing was by immunoSEQ multiplex PCR. The sample holds about 200,000 clones, roughly 80% seen once. Healthy bone marrow donors made up the donors. This receptor was obtained from a woman aged 18-30 years in good health and CMV-seronegative. Sample: PBMCs.

Here the CDR3 DNA reads TGTGCCAGTGCAGCTAGCGAGAACTACGAGCAGTACTTC. Encoded protein: CASAASENYEQYF. The chain carries TRBV19 and TRBJ2-7; maybe TRBD2 (6 bases). V was pared by 8 bases and J by 3 bases, with 14 bases between. The CDR3 covers 13 residues. Germline values: CDR1 LNHDA, CDR2 SQIVND (reference sequence).